The 20 T cell receptor beta chains below all came from one sample that was sequenced in a study of molecular identifiers for immune sequencing clone quantification. TCRdb called the PCR reads again in MiXCR, with one record for every CDR3 protein. The sample has approximately 500,000 distinct CDR3 sequences, over 20% seen once. Sequencing input: naive CD8+ T cells from blood, with Jurkat cell RNA spiked in. Described subset: FACS-sorted CD8+CD4-CCR7+CD45RA+ naive T cells. All receptors come from a human donor in good health. Some libraries in this study had Jurkat cell RNA spiked in.

Concerning this clonotype: This is likely a read error, given that the CDR3 carries no conserved phenylalanine or tryptophan at its end. The CDR3 DNA sequence: TGCAGTGCTCCCGGACTTGCATCCTACGAGCAGTACCTC. Translation: CSAPGLASYEQYL. The chain is built from TRBV20-1 and TRBJ2-7; a weak D match, TRBD2 (5 bases). V was shortened by 5 bases and J by 1 base, with 12 bases between the two germline ends. Germline CDR1 DFQATT, CDR2 SNEGSKA (reference sequence). The CDR3 extends over 13 amino acids.

The chain joins TRBV7-9 to TRBJ2-2; D is perhaps TRBD1 or TRBD2 (5 bases each). Germline V gene lookup returns CDR1 SEHNR and CDR2 FQNEAQ (reference sequence). The V and J ends lost 7 bases and 6 bases respectively, with 15 bases between them. The CDR3 is made up of 14 amino acids. The CDR3 protein is CASTSSRAPGELFF. In DNA, the CDR3 is TGTGCCAGCACCTCTAGCAGGGCTCCCGGGGAGCTGTTTTTT.

With regard to this clonotype: Given a much more abundant clone one base away, this may be a read error. This rearrangement joins TRBV6-5 to TRBJ2-3, with D hard to call. CDR1 is MNHEY and CDR2 is SVGAGI in the germline V gene. The CDR3 loop spans 14 amino acids. The CDR3 nucleotides are TGTGCCAACAGTTTGGAGACGAGCACAGATACGCAGTATTTT. Protein sequence: CANSLETSTDTQYF.

This clonotype was detected many times. This chain's CDR3 is CASSPLSGYTDTQYF. The CDR3 DNA is TGTGCCAGCAGTCCTCTGAGCGGGTACACAGATACGCAGTATTTT. The chain combines TRBV28 with TRBJ2-3, with D maybe TRBD2 (6 bases). The ends were cut back, 5 bases at V and 2 bases at J, with 14 bases in the middle. This CDR3 has 15 residues. The germline CDR1 and CDR2 sequences are MDHEN and SYDVKM.

Only a few counts were recorded for this clonotype. The chain has TRBV12-3 or TRBV12-4 and TRBJ2-1, with D possibly being TRBD1 (5 bases). The CDR3 runs to 16 residues. V lost 1 base, J lost 8 bases, and 18 bases lay in between. The CDR3 DNA is TGTGCCAGCAGTTTAGGTCAGGCGTTACAGGTGGATGAGCAGTTCTTC. Encoded protein: CASSLGQALQVDEQFF.

This clonotype was seen ten or more times. This rearrangement joins TRBV28 to TRBJ2-7; D perhaps matches TRBD1 (5 bases). V was trimmed by 3 bases and J by 6 bases, leaving 9 bases between them. CDR3 length: 12 amino acids. Germline V gene lookup returns CDR1 MDHEN and CDR2 SYDVKM. The CDR3 region has the DNA TGTGCCAGCAGTTTGACAGTCCTCGAGCAGTACTTC. It translates to CASSLTVLEQYF.

In its sample, this clonotype was seen many times. The chain carries TRBV15 and TRBJ2-5, with no clear D. CDR3 length: 14 residues. The ends were cut back, 3 bases at V and 1 base at J, with 9 bases in the middle. Per germline, CDR1 LNHNV and CDR2 YYDKDF (reference sequence). CDR3 sequence reads: CATSSRSVQETQYF. The CDR3 bases are TGTGCCACCAGCAGTCGGTCAGTCCAAGAGACCCAGTACTTC.

Turning to this clonotype: This sequence may be a read error, since a much larger clone differs from it by one base. The chain uses TRBV7-9 and TRBJ2-7, with TRBD1 matching over 7 bases. The CDR3 has 14 residues. V trimming: 5 bases; J trimming: 5 bases; junction bases outside the gene matches: 9. Germline V gene sequence: CDR1 SEHNR, CDR2 FQNEAQ (reference sequence). The CDR3 DNA reads as TGTGCCAGCAGCCCGCCCACAGGGGATGACGAGCAGTACTTC. Protein: CASSPPTGDDEQYF.

This clonotype was detected a few times. The J gene is TRBJ2-7, the V gene TRBV12-3 or TRBV12-4, with D uncertain. The germline V and J ends were trimmed by 1 base and 3 bases, with 10 bases remaining between them. This CDR3 region has 14 residues. The CDR3 protein is CASSLDGIGYEQYF. The CDR3 DNA sequence: TGTGCCAGCAGTTTAGATGGGATCGGCTACGAGCAGTACTTC.

This clonotype was counted many times. V gene TRBV2 combines with J gene TRBJ2-4, with D perhaps TRBD2 (6 bases). Germline-derived CDR1 and CDR2 are SNHLY and FYNNEI. The CDR3 sequence is 16 residues long. Between the trimmed V and J ends, which lost 6 bases and 6 bases, there was a span of 21 bases. Written as DNA, the CDR3 is TGTGCCAGCAGAACCATGTCGGGGGAGGCAGCAAACATTCAGTACTTC. Its translation is CASRTMSGEAANIQYF.

This clonotype was observed many times. This sequence joins TRBV21-1 and TRBJ1-1; the table calls TRBD1, which could not be checked here. TRBV21-1 is a listed pseudogene. The CDR3 extends over 14 amino acids. CDR3 sequence: CASSTPTVNTEAFF. The CDR3 DNA follows: TGTGCCAGCAGCACACCGACAGTGAACACTGAAGCTTTCTTT.

This chain joins TRBV27 and TRBJ2-7; D is tentatively TRBD1 or TRBD2 (5 bases each). Germline CDR1 is MNHEY and CDR2 is SMNVEV (reference sequence). Trimming pared 6 bases from V and 12 bases from J, leaving 18 bases between. This CDR3 region has 12 residues. This CDR3 is CASRAPGPRVYF. CDR3 DNA: TGTGCCAGCAGGGCCCCGGGGCCCAGGGTGTACTTC.

A remark on this clonotype: A much bigger clone sits one base away, suggesting this may be a read error. This chain uses TRBV7-6 with TRBJ2-5, with TRBD2 as a possible D gene (5 bases). The CDR3 is 16 residues long. From germline, CDR1 is SGHVS and CDR2 FNYEAQ. V dropped 2 bases and J dropped 0 bases, with 13 bases sitting between them. The CDR3 spells CASSLSGIVYQETQYF. The CDR3, as DNA: TGTGCCAGCAGCTTATCCGGGATTGTGTACCAAGAGACCCAGTACTTC.

At least ten counts were recorded for this clonotype. The rearrangement joins TRBV29-1 to TRBJ1-1, with D possibly being TRBD1 (6 bases). This CDR3 comprises 12 residues. Germline V lookup: CDR1 SQVTM, CDR2 ANQGSEA. V was cut by 6 bases and J by 5 bases, with 13 bases left in between. CDR3 in DNA: TGCAGCGTAGACACCAGGGGTACTGAAGCTTTCTTT. This codes for CSVDTRGTEAFF. The full variable domain, with the rest looked up from reference TRBV29-1 and TRBJ1-1, is SAVISQKPSRDICQRGTSLTIQCQVDSQVTMMFWYRQQPGQSLTLIATANQGSEATYESGFVIDKFPISRPNLTFSTLTVSNMSPEDSSIYLCSVDTRGTEAFFGQGTRLTVV.

The chain carries TRBV7-2 and TRBJ1-6; 9 positions match TRBD1. This CDR3 spans 17 amino acids. Trimming at V came to 5 bases and at J to 7 bases, leaving 12 bases not matched to a gene. Germline V gene lookup returns CDR1 SGHTA and CDR2 FQGNSA. The CDR3 bases are TGTGCCAGCAGCAATCTAGGGACAGGGCCTTCAAATTCACCCCTCCACTTT. Its protein product is CASSNLGTGPSNSPLHF.

Regarding this clonotype: A much larger clone lies one base from this, so it may be a read error. The V and J genes are TRBV12-3 or TRBV12-4 and TRBJ2-5, with 9 bases fitting TRBD2. This CDR3 contains 17 residues. CDR3 coding DNA: TGTGCCAGCAGTTTATTGGCTAGCGGGGACAACCAAGCGACCCAGTACTTC. Protein product: CASSLLASGDNQATQYF.

The J gene is TRBJ2-2, the V gene TRBV13, with TRBD1 matching 9 bases. The V and J ends lost 11 bases and 5 bases, in that order; junction bases with no gene match: 9. The CDR3 totals 14 residues. The V gene's germline CDR1 is PRHDT and CDR2 FYEKMQ (reference sequence). The CDR3 DNA is TGTGCCGGAAGTACAGGGGGCGCGACCGGGGAGCTGTTTTTT. Protein: CAGSTGGATGELFF.

This chain connects TRBV24-1 to TRBJ2-3; no reliable D call. V was cut by 1 base and J by 0 bases, with 4 bases left in between. The V gene's germline CDR1 is KGHDR and CDR2 SFDVKD. The CDR3 loop spans 14 amino acids. CDR3 residues: CATSDFPSTDTQYF. CDR3 nucleotides: TGTGCCACCAGTGATTTTCCCAGCACAGATACGCAGTATTTT.

This clonotype was seen many times. The V gene is TRBV20-1, the J gene TRBJ2-7, with TRBD1 as a possible D gene (6 bases). Deletions cut 4 bases from V and 5 bases from J, with 12 bases between. Germline assignment: CDR1 DFQATT and CDR2 SNEGSKA (reference sequence). The CDR3 covers 12 residues. CDR3 amino acids: CSATLQGDEQYF. CDR3 coding DNA: TGCAGTGCTACACTACAGGGTGACGAGCAGTACTTC.

This clonotype was seen many times. The chain carries TRBV7-8 and TRBJ2-5; D is ambiguous. This CDR3 has 11 amino acids. Germline values: CDR1 SGHVS, CDR2 FQNEAQ. The ends were cut back, 5 bases at V and 9 bases at J, with 10 bases in the middle. The CDR3: CASSHKSSQYF. CDR3 DNA: TGTGCCAGCAGCCATAAGTCATCCCAGTACTTC.